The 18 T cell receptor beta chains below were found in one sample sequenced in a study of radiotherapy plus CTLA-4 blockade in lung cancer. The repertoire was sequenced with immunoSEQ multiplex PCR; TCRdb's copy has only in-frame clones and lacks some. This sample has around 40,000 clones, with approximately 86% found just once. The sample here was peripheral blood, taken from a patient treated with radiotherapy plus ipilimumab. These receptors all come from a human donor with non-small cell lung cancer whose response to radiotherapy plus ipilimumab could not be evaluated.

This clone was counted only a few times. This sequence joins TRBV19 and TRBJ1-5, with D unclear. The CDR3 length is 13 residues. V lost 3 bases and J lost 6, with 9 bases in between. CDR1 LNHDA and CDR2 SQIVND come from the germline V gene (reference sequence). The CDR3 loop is CASSISGSQPQHF. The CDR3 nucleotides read TGTGCCAGTAGTATCTCCGGGAGTCAGCCCCAGCATTTT.

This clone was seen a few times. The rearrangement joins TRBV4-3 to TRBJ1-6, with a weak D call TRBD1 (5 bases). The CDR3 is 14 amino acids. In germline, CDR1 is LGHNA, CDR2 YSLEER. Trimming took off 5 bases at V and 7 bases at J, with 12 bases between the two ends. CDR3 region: CASSGEGRNSPLHF. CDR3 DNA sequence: TGCGCCAGCAGCGGGGAGGGGAGGAATTCACCCCTCCACTTT.

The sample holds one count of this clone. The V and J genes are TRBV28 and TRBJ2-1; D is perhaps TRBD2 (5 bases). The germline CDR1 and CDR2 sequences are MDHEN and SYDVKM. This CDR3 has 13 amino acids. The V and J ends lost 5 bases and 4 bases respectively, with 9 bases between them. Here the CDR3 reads CASSPGLYNEQFF. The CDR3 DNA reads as TGTGCCAGCAGTCCCGGACTTTACAATGAGCAGTTCTTC.

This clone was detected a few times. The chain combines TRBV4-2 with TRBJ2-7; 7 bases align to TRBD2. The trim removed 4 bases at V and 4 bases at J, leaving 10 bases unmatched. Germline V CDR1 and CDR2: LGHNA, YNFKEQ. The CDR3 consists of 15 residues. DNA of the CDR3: TGTGCCAGCAGCCTAGGCAGGGCGGGGGTTTACGAGCAGTACTTC. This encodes CASSLGRAGVYEQYF.

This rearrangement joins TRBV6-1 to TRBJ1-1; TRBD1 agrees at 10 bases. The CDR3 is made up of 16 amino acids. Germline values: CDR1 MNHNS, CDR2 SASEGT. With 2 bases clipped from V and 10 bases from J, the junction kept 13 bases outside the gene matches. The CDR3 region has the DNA TGTGCCAGCAGTGAATACGGGACAGGGGCAGGCAGGGGAGCTTTCTTT. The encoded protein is CASSEYGTGAGRGAFF.

The CDR3 DNA follows: TGCGCCAGCAGCCCTCGCCGGACAGGGGGAGACGAGCAGTACTTC. Its translation is CASSPRRTGGDEQYF. This chain joins TRBV5-1 and TRBJ2-7, with 10 bases aligning to TRBD1. The V gene end was trimmed by 4 bases and the J gene end by 5 bases; junction bases not matched to a gene: 9. This CDR3 is 15 amino acids long. Germline CDR1 and CDR2: SGHRS and YFSETQ. The entire variable domain, with the rest obtained from reference TRBV5-1 and TRBJ2-7, is as follows: KAGVTQTPRYLIKTRGQQVTLSCSPISGHRSVSWYQQTPGQGLQFLFEYFSETQRNKGNFPGRFSGRQFSNSRSEMNVSTLELGDSALYLCASSPRRTGGDEQYFGPGTRLTVT.

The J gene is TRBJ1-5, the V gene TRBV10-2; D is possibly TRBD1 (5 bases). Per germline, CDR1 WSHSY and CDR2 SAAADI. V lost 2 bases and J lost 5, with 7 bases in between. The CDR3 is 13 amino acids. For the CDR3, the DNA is TGCGCCAGCAGTGAGCGGGGGGATCAGCCCCAGCATTTT. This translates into CASSERGDQPQHF.

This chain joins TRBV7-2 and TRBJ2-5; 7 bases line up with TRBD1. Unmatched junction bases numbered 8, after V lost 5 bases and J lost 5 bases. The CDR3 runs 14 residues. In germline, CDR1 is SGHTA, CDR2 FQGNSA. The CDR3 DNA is TGTGCCAGCAGCGTGGACAGGCGAGCGGAGACCCAGTACTTC. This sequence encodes CASSVDRRAETQYF.

This CDR3 reads CASSERHSDEQFF. CDR3 bases: TGTGCCAGCAGTGAACGGCATAGCGATGAGCAGTTCTTC. The chain couples TRBV6-1 to TRBJ2-1, with D perhaps TRBD2 (5 bases). V dropped 2 bases and J dropped 8 bases, with 10 bases sitting between them. The CDR3 covers 13 residues. Germline lookup yields CDR1 MNHNS and CDR2 SASEGT.

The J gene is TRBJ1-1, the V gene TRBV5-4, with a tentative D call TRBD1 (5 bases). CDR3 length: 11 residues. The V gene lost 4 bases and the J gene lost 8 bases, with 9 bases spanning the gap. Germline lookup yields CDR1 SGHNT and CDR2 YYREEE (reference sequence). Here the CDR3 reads CASSTDREAFF. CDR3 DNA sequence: TGTGCCAGCAGCACCGACAGAGAAGCTTTCTTT.

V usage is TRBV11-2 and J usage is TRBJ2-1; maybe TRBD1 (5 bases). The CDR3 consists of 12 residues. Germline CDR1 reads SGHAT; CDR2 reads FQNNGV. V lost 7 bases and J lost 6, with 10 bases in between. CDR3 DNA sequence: TGTGCCAGCAACCCAGGGTCCAATGAGCAGTTCTTC. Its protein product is CASNPGSNEQFF.

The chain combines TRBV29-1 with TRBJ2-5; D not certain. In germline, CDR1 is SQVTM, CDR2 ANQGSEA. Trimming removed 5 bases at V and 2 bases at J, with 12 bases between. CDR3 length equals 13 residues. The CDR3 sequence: CSVLPWHQETQYF. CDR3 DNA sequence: TGCAGCGTTCTCCCCTGGCATCAAGAGACCCAGTACTTC.

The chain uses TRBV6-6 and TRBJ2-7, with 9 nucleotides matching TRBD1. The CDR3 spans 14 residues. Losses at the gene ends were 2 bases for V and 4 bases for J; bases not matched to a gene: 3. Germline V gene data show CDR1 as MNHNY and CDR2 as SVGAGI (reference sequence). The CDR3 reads CASSYPDRGYEQYF. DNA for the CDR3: TGTGCCAGCAGTTACCCGGACAGGGGTTACGAGCAGTACTTC.

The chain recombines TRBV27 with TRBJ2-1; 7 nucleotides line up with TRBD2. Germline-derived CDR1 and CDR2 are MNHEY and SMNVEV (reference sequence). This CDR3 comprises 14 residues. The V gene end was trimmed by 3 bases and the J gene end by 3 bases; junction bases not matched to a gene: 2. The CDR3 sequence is CASSFREDYNEQFF. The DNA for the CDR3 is TGTGCCAGCAGTTTCCGGGAGGACTACAATGAGCAGTTCTTC.

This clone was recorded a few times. The CDR3 spells CASSLDGITAYEQYF. CDR3 nucleotide sequence: TGTGCCAGCAGCTTAGACGGGATAACGGCCTACGAGCAGTACTTC. V usage is TRBV11-1 and J usage is TRBJ2-7; a weak D match, TRBD2 (5 bases). The CDR3 extends over 15 amino acids. Trimming took off 1 base at V and 2 bases at J, with 12 bases between the two ends. Germline V gives CDR1 SGHAT, CDR2 FQDESV (reference sequence).

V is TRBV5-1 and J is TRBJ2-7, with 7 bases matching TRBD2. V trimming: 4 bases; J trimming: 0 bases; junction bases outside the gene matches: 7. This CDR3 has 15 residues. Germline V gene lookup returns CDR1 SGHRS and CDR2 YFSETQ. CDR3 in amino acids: CASSGGLPSSYEQYF. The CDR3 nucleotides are TGCGCCAGCAGCGGGGGACTACCAAGCTCCTACGAGCAGTACTTC.

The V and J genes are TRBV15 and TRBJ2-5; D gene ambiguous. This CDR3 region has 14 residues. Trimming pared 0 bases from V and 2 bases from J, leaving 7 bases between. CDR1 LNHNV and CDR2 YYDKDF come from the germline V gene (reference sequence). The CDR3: CATSRDGAQETQYF. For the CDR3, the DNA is TGTGCCACCAGCAGAGATGGAGCTCAAGAGACCCAGTACTTC.

The CDR3 sequence is CASSGRGSPTDTQYF. CDR3 sequence (DNA): TGTGCCAGCAGCGGGAGGGGCTCCCCCACAGATACGCAGTATTTT. The chain links TRBV2 to TRBJ2-3, with 8 bases fitting TRBD2. Germline CDR1 reads SNHLY; CDR2 reads FYNNEI. J lost 2 bases, V lost 6 bases, and 7 bases had no gene match. This CDR3 contains 15 residues.